This TCR beta chain was sequenced during a study of T-cell memory formation after mild COVID-19. About the study: TCR clusters largely stayed donor specific. General study findings and limits: Some SARS-CoV-2-responding clones were already detected in memory before infection. Clones that contracted clustered mainly in CM and EM if CD4+ and in EMRA if CD8+.

TCR alpha and TCR beta cDNA libraries with sample barcodes and UMIs came from 5'RACE using constant-segment primers. TCRdb analysed the 5' RACE reads with MiXCR anew, one entry per CDR3 protein. The sample has roughly 52,000 distinct CDR3 sequences; around a tenth are singletons. Trimming at V came to 4 bases and at J to 3 bases, leaving 6 bases not matched to a gene. Germline CDR1 is SGHNT and CDR2 is YYREEE (reference sequence). This CDR3 comprises 14 residues. The sample holds many counts of this clonotype. Its antigen remains unidentified. The clonotype was recovered from a man younger than 35 who had mild COVID-19 (a few samples of this study predate the infection). Cell type and time point are not known. The sequencing input was PBMCs or a T cell subset sorted from them (not recorded which). The chain recombines TRBV5-4 with TRBJ2-5, with TRBD2 identical over 7 bases. CDR3 in amino acids: CASSPAGLEETQYF. The CDR3 region has the DNA TGTGCCAGCAGCCCCGCCGGACTAGAAGAGACCCAGTACTTC.